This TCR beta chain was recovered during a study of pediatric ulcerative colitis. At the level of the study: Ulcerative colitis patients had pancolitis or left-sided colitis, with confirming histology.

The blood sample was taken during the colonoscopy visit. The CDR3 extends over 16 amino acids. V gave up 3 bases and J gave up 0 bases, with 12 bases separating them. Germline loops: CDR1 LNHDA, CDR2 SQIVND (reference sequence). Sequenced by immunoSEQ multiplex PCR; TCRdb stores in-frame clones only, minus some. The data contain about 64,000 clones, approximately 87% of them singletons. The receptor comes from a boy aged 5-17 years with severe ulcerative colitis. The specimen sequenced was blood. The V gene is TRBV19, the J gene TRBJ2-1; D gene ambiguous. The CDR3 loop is CASSISLLSSYNEQFF. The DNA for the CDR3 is TGTGCCAGTAGTATTTCCCTATTAAGCTCCTACAATGAGCAGTTCTTC.